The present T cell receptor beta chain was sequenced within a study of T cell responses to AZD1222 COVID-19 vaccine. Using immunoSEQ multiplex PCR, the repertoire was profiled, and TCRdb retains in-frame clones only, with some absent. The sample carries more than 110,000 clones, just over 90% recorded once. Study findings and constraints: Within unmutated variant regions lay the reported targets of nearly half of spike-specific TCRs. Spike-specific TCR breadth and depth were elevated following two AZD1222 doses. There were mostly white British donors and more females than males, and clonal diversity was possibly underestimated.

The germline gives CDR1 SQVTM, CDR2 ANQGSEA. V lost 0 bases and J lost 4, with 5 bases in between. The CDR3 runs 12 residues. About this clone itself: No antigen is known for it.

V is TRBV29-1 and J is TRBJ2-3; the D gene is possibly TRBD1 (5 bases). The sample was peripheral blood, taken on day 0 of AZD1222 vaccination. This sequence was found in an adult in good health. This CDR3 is CSVEDRADTQYF. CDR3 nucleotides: TGCAGCGTTGAAGACAGGGCAGATACGCAGTATTTT.